These 20 T cell receptor beta chains were sequenced from one sample in a study of early T cells in non-severe SARS-CoV-2 infection. MiXCR was run by TCRdb on the 5' RACE reads, yielding one entry per CDR3 protein. The sample holds just over 65,000 distinct CDR3 sequences, 13% seen once. Sequencing input: whole blood. The receptor set was obtained from an adult who was a healthcare worker with PCR-confirmed SARS-CoV-2 infection or an uninfected control (not recorded which).

In its sample, this clonotype was seen a few times. The chain joins TRBV30 to TRBJ2-2; D may be TRBD2 (6 bases). Trimming removed 3 bases at V and 6 bases at J, with 14 bases between. The length of the CDR3 is 14 residues. Germline assignment: CDR1 GTSNPN and CDR2 SVGIG (reference sequence). CDR3 DNA sequence: TGTGCCTGGAGGATGGAGGGATTGGCCGGGGAGCTGTTTTTT. This encodes CAWRMEGLAGELFF.

J is TRBJ2-7 and V is TRBV6-1; TRBD1 matches at 9 bases. This CDR3 comprises 14 residues. CDR1 is MNHNS and CDR2 is SASEGT in the germline V gene. V lost 4 bases and J lost 6; bases outside the gene matches: 7. This CDR3 reads CASSAGQGLVEQYF. The CDR3 nucleotides are TGTGCCAGCAGTGCGGGACAGGGACTGGTCGAGCAGTACTTC.

The V and J genes are TRBV27 and TRBJ2-7; TRBD2 matches at 7 bases. J lost 2 bases, V lost 5 bases, and 12 bases had no gene match. Germline V CDR1 and CDR2: MNHEY, SMNVEV (reference sequence). The CDR3 has 16 amino acids. CDR3 sequence reads: CASSNPGREGPYEQYF. CDR3 in DNA: TGTGCCAGCAGTAATCCAGGGAGGGAAGGCCCCTACGAGCAGTACTTC.

The rearrangement links TRBV10-3 to TRBJ2-1; either TRBD1 or TRBD2 may supply D (6 bases each). In germline, CDR1 is ENHRY, CDR2 SYGVKD. With 10 bases removed from V and 2 bases from J, the gap between germline ends came to 15 bases. The CDR3 loop spans 14 amino acids. CDR3 loop: CATEVGGPYNEQFF. As DNA, the CDR3 is TGTGCCACAGAGGTCGGGGGCCCCTACAATGAGCAGTTCTTC.

This clonotype was picked up a small number of times. The junction does not match germline at one end; this may be a read error. The rearrangement links TRBV10-2 to TRBJ2-1; no definite D call. The germline gives CDR1 WSHSY, CDR2 SAAADI. The CDR3 totals 13 residues. The CDR3 is CATSRDVLGEQFF. The CDR3 DNA reads TGCGCCACCAGTCGTGACGTACTCGGTGAGCAGTTCTTC.

This clonotype was detected many times. The chain has TRBV6-2 or TRBV6-3 and TRBJ2-2, with 8 bases matching TRBD2. CDR1 and CDR2 from the germline V gene are MNHEY and SVGEGT. Trimming cost V 5 bases and J 4 bases; bases outside gene matches: 9. The CDR3 is made up of 16 amino acids. The CDR3 loop is CASSIATSVSTGELFF. In nucleotides, the CDR3 is TGTGCCAGCAGTATTGCGACTAGCGTTAGCACCGGGGAGCTGTTTTTT.

This chain uses TRBV20-1 with TRBJ2-2; 12 bases are shared with TRBD2. The germline gives CDR1 DFQATT, CDR2 SNEGSKA (reference sequence). J was trimmed by 7 bases and V by 6 bases; bases with no gene match: 9. The CDR3 length is 15 residues. CDR3 coding DNA: TGCAGTGCCTCCCTGACTAGCGGGAGTGACGGGGAGCTGTTTTTT. It specifies CSASLTSGSDGELFF.

This clonotype was seen repeatedly, ten times or more. The genes are TRBV12-3 or TRBV12-4 and TRBJ2-1; weak D call: TRBD2 (6 bases). The CDR3 length is 13 residues. Trimming took 4 bases from V and 4 from J, leaving 8 bases between them. The CDR3 DNA is TGTGCCAGCAGTTCGGGGGTTTACAATGAGCAGTTCTTC. Its translation is CASSSGVYNEQFF.

This clonotype was recorded many times. The chain recombines TRBV6-6 with TRBJ2-5; maybe TRBD2 (6 bases). Germline loops: CDR1 MNHNY, CDR2 SVGAGI (reference sequence). V lost 6 bases and J lost 4, with 21 bases in between. The CDR3 is 16 amino acids. Written as DNA, the CDR3 is TGTGCCAGCAGCCAGGCCCTCGGGGGAGGAGGAGAGACCCAGTACTTC. Translated: CASSQALGGGGETQYF.

This chain joins TRBV3-1 and TRBJ2-7; 7 nucleotides match TRBD2. With V trimmed by 3 bases and J by 4 bases, 9 bases remained unmatched. From germline, CDR1 is LGHDT and CDR2 YNNKEL (reference sequence). The CDR3 contains 15 residues. The CDR3 sequence is CASSHIAGEGYEQYF. The CDR3 region has the DNA TGTGCCAGCAGCCATATCGCGGGAGAGGGGTACGAGCAGTACTTC.

This sequence joins TRBV29-1 and TRBJ2-7; no reliable D call. This CDR3 region has 11 residues. V dropped 7 bases and J dropped 4 bases, with 11 bases sitting between them. Germline CDR1 reads SQVTM; CDR2 reads ANQGSEA. Written as DNA, the CDR3 is TGCAGCGCGGTACTTGGGTACGAGCAGTACTTC. The encoded protein is CSAVLGYEQYF.

This clonotype was observed a few times. The CDR3 protein is CASSIPPGTLNTGELFF. The CDR3 DNA reads as TGTGCCAGTAGTATCCCCCCCGGGACACTCAACACCGGGGAGCTGTTTTTT. This chain joins TRBV19 and TRBJ2-2, with a weak D call TRBD1 (6 bases). CDR1 is LNHDA and CDR2 is SQIVND in the germline V gene (reference sequence). V dropped 3 bases and J dropped 2 bases, with 16 bases sitting between them. The CDR3 runs to 17 residues.

Ten or more counts support this clonotype. The chain links TRBV4-3 to TRBJ2-3; D is ambiguous. This CDR3 has 15 amino acids. V was clipped by 0 bases and J by 3 bases, with 10 bases between them. CDR1 is LGHNA and CDR2 is YSLEER in the germline V gene. CDR3 region: CASSQDNLETDTQYF. The CDR3 DNA is TGCGCCAGCAGCCAAGATAACCTAGAGACAGATACGCAGTATTTT.

The rearrangement links TRBV27 to TRBJ1-2; D may be TRBD1 (6 bases). The V gene lost 4 bases and the J gene lost 4 bases, with 10 bases spanning the gap. Germline lookup yields CDR1 MNHEY and CDR2 SMNVEV (reference sequence). This CDR3 spans 13 amino acids. CDR3 DNA: TGTGCCAGCAGTTGGGGGGCCGGCTATGGCTACACCTTC. Translating it yields CASSWGAGYGYTF.

This clonotype was detected a few times. This sequence joins TRBV19 and TRBJ1-2; TRBD1 is a possible D gene (6 bases). V gave up 8 bases and J gave up 4 bases, with 14 bases separating them. Per germline, CDR1 LNHDA and CDR2 SQIVND (reference sequence). The CDR3 extends over 13 amino acids. CDR3 in DNA: TGTGCCAGTTCGGAGGGACACCCCTATGGCTACACCTTC. Its translation is CASSEGHPYGYTF.

A few counts support this clonotype. The chain combines TRBV11-3 with TRBJ2-1, with 10 bases that match TRBD2. Trimming at V came to 0 bases and at J to 8 bases, leaving 7 bases not matched to a gene. The CDR3 extends over 16 amino acids. Germline V gene lookup returns CDR1 SGHNT and CDR2 YENEEA. The CDR3 bases are TGTGCCAGCAGCTTAGAGTCTAGCGGGAGTAGAGATGAGCAGTTCTTC. Its translation: CASSLESSGSRDEQFF.

The CDR3 loop reads CASRRTGGGEAFF. The CDR3 DNA is TGTGCCAGCAGACGGACAGGGGGCGGTGAAGCTTTCTTT. J is TRBJ1-1 and V is TRBV6-5; TRBD1 matches 11 bases. The germline V gene has CDR1 MNHEY and CDR2 SVGAGI. The CDR3 contains 13 residues. Unmatched junction bases numbered 4, after V lost 6 bases and J lost 7 bases.

This clonotype has a count of ten or more. The chain combines TRBV19 with TRBJ1-2, with D tentatively TRBD1 (5 bases). Per the germline V gene, CDR1 is LNHDA and CDR2 is SQIVND (reference sequence). The CDR3 has 15 residues. The ends were cut back, 6 bases at V and 2 bases at J, with 16 bases in the middle. In DNA form, the CDR3 reads TGTGCCAGTAGGATGACGCCAGGGCTCAACTATGGCTACACCTTC. It codes for CASRMTPGLNYGYTF. Combining the CDR3 with reference TRBV19 and TRBJ1-2 gives the whole variable domain DGGITQSPKYLFRKEGQNVTLSCEQNLNHDAMYWYRQDPGQGLRLIYYSQIVNDFQKGDIAEGYSVSREKKESFPLTVTSAQKNPTAFYLCASRMTPGLNYGYTFGSGTRLTVV.

This clonotype occurred a few times. This chain connects TRBV20-1 to TRBJ2-5; D unclear. The CDR3 is made up of 11 amino acids. Trimming took 5 bases from V and 0 from J, leaving 4 bases between them. Germline V gene sequence: CDR1 DFQATT, CDR2 SNEGSKA (reference sequence). The DNA for the CDR3 is TGCAGTGCTCTATACCAAGAGACCCAGTACTTC. Translating it yields CSALYQETQYF.

There are many counts of this clonotype. This chain uses TRBV7-2 with TRBJ2-2; D gene ambiguous. The CDR3 contains 16 residues. The germline V gene has CDR1 SGHTA and CDR2 FQGNSA. Trimming took 1 base from V and 1 from J, leaving 10 bases between them. CDR3 residues: CASSLVGRKNTGELFF. The CDR3 bases are TGTGCCAGCAGCTTAGTCGGCCGGAAGAACACCGGGGAGCTGTTTTTT.